One T cell receptor beta chain is described in this entry. Amplification of TCR beta CDR3 regions used RNA as the template. Carried out on the TCR CDR3, a first-round RT-PCR used the HTBI primer set. TCRdb re-derived calls from the multiplex PCR reads in MiXCR, one entry per CDR3 protein. In the table there are under 750,000 distinct CDR3 sequences, about 17% of which are singletons. This CDR3 contains 16 residues. V dropped 0 bases and J dropped 5; count of bases not matched to a gene: 6. Looked up from germline, CDR1 is SGDLS and CDR2 is YYNGEE. Hyperthyroidism was newly diagnosed in patients aged 18 to 65 (duration under 2 months). Uncontrolled infection, other autoimmune disease, pregnancy and lactation each barred patients from inclusion. This sample is part of a study of T cells in Graves' hyperthyroidism and ophthalmopathy.

The rearrangement uses TRBV9 and TRBJ2-1, with 9 bases that match TRBD1. The receptor was derived from a woman aged 45-65 years with Graves' hyperthyroidism that later progressed to Graves' ophthalmopathy. The specimen was blood. The CDR3 sequence: CASSVGGQGRDNEQFF. CDR3 nucleotides: TGTGCCAGCAGCGTAGGAGGACAGGGGCGAGACAATGAGCAGTTCTTC.